This TCR beta chain was captured in a study of T cell responses to AZD1222 COVID-19 vaccine. Germline V CDR1 and CDR2: SGHAT, FQNNGV. The CDR3 length is 16 residues. Trimming removed 5 bases from V and 1 base from J; junction bases left unmatched: 8. Libraries were prepared by immunoSEQ multiplex PCR; TCRdb keeps only in-frame clonotypes and omits some of them. Of roughly 100,000 clones in the sample, about 80% were seen once. The chain couples TRBV11-2 to TRBJ1-1; 9 bases are shared with TRBD1. The sample here was peripheral blood, taken on day 0 of AZD1222 vaccination. The source is an adult in good health. CDR3 sequence: CASSLGQGRGNTEAFF. CDR3 coding DNA: TGTGCCAGCAGCCTGGGACAGGGTCGCGGGAACACTGAAGCTTTCTTT. Full variable domain (missing parts from reference TRBV11-2 and TRBJ1-1): EAGVAQSPRYKIIEKRQSVAFWCNPISGHATLYWYQQILGQGPKLLIQFQNNGVVDDSQLPKDRFSAERLKGVDSTLKIQPAKLEDSAVYLCASSLGQGRGNTEAFFGQGTRLTVV.